The clone carrying this T cell receptor (beta chain) was recorded at least ten times. Its antigen is not identified. Read coverage stops 3 residues before the CDR3 terminus; the germline J gene supplies the remainder. V lost 7 bases to trimming and J lost 0 bases; unmatched junction nucleotides: 5. Germline values: CDR1 MNHEY, CDR2 SVGEGT. The CDR3 loop spans 15 amino acids. This record comes from a study of T cell clonality in common variable immunodeficiency. Overall study findings and caveats: TCRbeta clonality was increased in CVID versus healthy controls. Patient heterogeneity in the CVID cohort limited correlations between repertoire features and clinical complications. Fewer TCRbeta clones were shared among CVID subjects than controls.

Only in-frame clones appear in the TCRdb table, and some are missing; sequencing was by immunoSEQ multiplex PCR. This repertoire holds about 34,000 clones, and none appear only once. Donors gave 5 to 8 ml heparinized peripheral whole blood. The chain uses TRBV6-2 or TRBV6-3 and TRBJ1-1; TRBD1 aligns across 10 bases. The sample was peripheral blood mononuclear cells. This sequence was found in a person aged 18 to 75 in good health. The CDR3: CASTTGTGVNTEAFF. Incomplete CDR3 DNA: TGTGCCAGCACAACCGGGACAGGGGTGAACACTGAA.